The 20 T cell receptor beta chains below were found in one sample sequenced in a study of blood T cell repertoires in COVID-19 (TCRdb year 2020). To prepare the library, the immunoSEQ multiplex PCR assay was applied. This immuneACCESS table, as held by TCRdb, lists in-frame sequences with V and J called but not all clones. Of the missing ones, under half trace to an unresolved V gene in checked studies; the others have no known cause. The sample data list approximately 65,000 clones, and about 66% of these were observed just once. The top ten constitute approximately 50% of the sample. Sequencing was performed on PBMCs or T cells enriched from blood (not recorded which). All receptors come from a woman aged 55-70 years who had been exposed to COVID-19.

This sequence joins TRBV5-4 and TRBJ2-2; D might be TRBD1 (6 bases). Germline CDR1 and CDR2: SGHNT and YYREEE (reference sequence). CDR3 size: 18 residues. V lost 4 bases and J lost 5, with 24 bases in between. The CDR3 spells CASSRTVFGEMVTGELFF. The CDR3 DNA is TGTGCCAGCAGCAGGACAGTTTTCGGGGAGATGGTAACCGGGGAGCTGTTTTTT. Looking up the rest from reference TRBV5-4 and TRBJ2-2 gives the full variable domain: ETGVTQSPTHLIKTRGQQVTLRCSSQSGHNTVSWYQQALGQGPQFIFQYYREEENGRGNFPPRFSGLQFPNYSSELNVNALELDDSALYLCASSRTVFGEMVTGELFFGEGSRLTVL.

The chain has TRBV19 and TRBJ2-4; TRBD1 agrees at 8 bases. CDR3 length: 15 residues. CDR1 and CDR2 (germline): LNHDA, SQIVND (reference sequence). V lost 4 bases and J lost 6; bases outside the gene matches: 8. CDR3 sequence (DNA): TGTGCCAGTAGTAGCCGAGACAGGGGCGGAAACATTCAGTACTTC. Translation: CASSSRDRGGNIQYF.

This clone has a handful of counts. The genes are TRBV7-2 and TRBJ2-3, with 11 bases matching TRBD2. The CDR3 spans 13 residues. V dropped 2 bases and J dropped 14; count of bases not matched to a gene: 6. In germline, CDR1 is SGHTA, CDR2 FQGNSA. CDR3 sequence (DNA): TGTGCCAGCAGCTTAACTAGCGGGGGCCTGAGGTATTTT. Translated: CASSLTSGGLRYF.

The chain recombines TRBV19 with TRBJ2-2, with a tentative D call TRBD1 (6 bases). Deletions cut 4 bases from V and 8 bases from J, with 11 bases between. This CDR3 has 13 residues. Germline V lookup: CDR1 LNHDA, CDR2 SQIVND (reference sequence). CDR3 region: CASSTTGPGELFF. CDR3 nucleotides: TGTGCCAGTAGTACTACAGGGCCTGGGGAGCTGTTTTTT.

This chain joins TRBV5-1 and TRBJ2-3, with TRBD1 matching over 10 bases. Germline-derived CDR1 and CDR2 are SGHRS and YFSETQ. J was trimmed by 9 bases and V by 5 bases; bases with no gene match: 12. There are 15 residues in the CDR3. The chain's CDR3 is CASSDRGPPSGTQYF. In nucleotides, the CDR3 is TGCGCCAGCAGTGACAGGGGGCCTCCGTCTGGGACGCAGTATTTT.

V gene TRBV12-5 combines with J gene TRBJ1-6; TRBD1 is a possible D gene (6 bases). This CDR3 region has 14 residues. The V end lost 1 base, the J end lost 5 bases, and 6 bases lay between the germline ends. The V gene's germline CDR1 is LGHNT and CDR2 FRNRAP. The DNA of the CDR3 is TGTGCTAGTGGTTTGGGGACAGATAATTCACCCCTCCACTTT. Protein: CASGLGTDNSPLHF. Drawing the rest from reference TRBV12-5 and TRBJ1-6, the complete variable domain is DARVTQTPRHKVTEMGQEVTMRCQPILGHNTVFWYRQTMMQGLELLAYFRNRAPLDDSGMPKDRFSAEMPDATLATLKIQPSEPRDSAVYFCASGLGTDNSPLHFGNGTRLTVT.

The chain is built from TRBV4-2 and TRBJ2-2; 10 nucleotides align to TRBD2. In germline, CDR1 is LGHNA, CDR2 YNFKEQ. V shed 5 bases, J shed 6 bases, and the junction held 12 bases outside the gene matches. The CDR3 contains 17 residues. The CDR3 DNA follows: TGTGCCAGCAGCGATCATAAGGGACTAGCGAGGTCCGGGGAGCTGTTTTTT. It codes for CASSDHKGLARSGELFF.

This chain joins TRBV5-1 and TRBJ2-1, with TRBD2 as a possible D gene (6 bases). Trimming cost V 0 bases and J 3 bases, with 16 bases left between them. Germline V gene sequence: CDR1 SGHRS, CDR2 YFSETQ. CDR3 length: 17 residues. This CDR3 is CASSLAGRSFIYNEQFF. The CDR3 nucleotides are TGCGCCAGCAGCTTGGCGGGGAGGTCTTTTATCTACAATGAGCAGTTCTTC.

CDR3 bases: TGTGCCAGCAGTTGGAAAGGGGGCCTGGGTGAAAAACTGTTTTTT. Amino acid sequence: CASSWKGGLGEKLFF. The rearrangement links TRBV28 to TRBJ1-4, with 7 bases lining up with TRBD1. The CDR3 extends over 15 amino acids. V lost 4 bases, J lost 7 bases, and 9 bases stayed unmatched. Germline CDR1 reads MDHEN; CDR2 reads SYDVKM.

This clone occurred a few times. The genes are TRBV7-2 and TRBJ2-6; D is undetermined. V dropped 5 bases and J dropped 1 base, with 6 bases sitting between them. CDR1 SGHTA and CDR2 FQGNSA come from the germline V gene. The CDR3 runs 14 residues. CDR3: CASSTRSGANVLTF. The CDR3 DNA reads as TGTGCCAGCAGCACTCGATCTGGGGCCAACGTCCTGACTTTC. The full variable domain, rest sourced from reference TRBV7-2 and TRBJ2-6, is GAGVSQSPSNKVTEKGKDVELRCDPISGHTALYWYRQSLGQGLEFLIYFQGNSAPDKSGLPSDRFSAERTGGSVSTLTIQRTQQEDSAVYLCASSTRSGANVLTFGAGSRLTVL.

The rearrangement joins TRBV7-2 to TRBJ2-3, with 11 bases aligning to TRBD2. The CDR3 spans 11 residues. Germline V gene lookup returns CDR1 SGHTA and CDR2 FQGNSA. V was clipped by 4 bases and J by 13 bases; unmatched bases: 1. The CDR3 region is CASSSLAGEYF. For the CDR3, the DNA is TGTGCCAGCAGCTCACTAGCGGGAGAGTATTTT. Full variable domain (rest looked up from reference TRBV7-2 and TRBJ2-3): GAGVSQSPSNKVTEKGKDVELRCDPISGHTALYWYRQSLGQGLEFLIYFQGNSAPDKSGLPSDRFSAERTGGSVSTLTIQRTQQEDSAVYLCASSSLAGEYFGPGTRLTVL.

This chain joins TRBV19 and TRBJ1-1, with 8 bases fitting TRBD1. The germline gives CDR1 LNHDA, CDR2 SQIVND (reference sequence). Germline trimming cut 7 bases from V and 2 bases from J; bases unmatched to any gene: 6. The length of the CDR3 is 14 residues. The CDR3 reads CASTPAGGNTEAFF. CDR3 sequence (DNA): TGTGCCAGTACCCCAGCAGGGGGCAACACTGAAGCTTTCTTT. The full variable domain, completed using reference TRBV19 and TRBJ1-1, is DGGITQSPKYLFRKEGQNVTLSCEQNLNHDAMYWYRQDPGQGLRLIYYSQIVNDFQKGDIAEGYSVSREKKESFPLTVTSAQKNPTAFYLCASTPAGGNTEAFFGQGTRLTVV.

This rearrangement joins TRBV28 to TRBJ1-5; 8 nucleotides match TRBD1. CDR1 and CDR2 (germline): MDHEN, SYDVKM. With V trimmed by 6 bases and J by 7 bases, 11 bases remained unmatched. The CDR3 has 15 residues. The CDR3 bases are TGTGCCAGCAGCCCACCGACAGGGGTAAACCAGCCCCAGCATTTT. Its translation is CASSPPTGVNQPQHF.

This clone was seen a few times. The V and J genes are TRBV18 and TRBJ2-5; TRBD2 matches at 14 bases. This CDR3 is built from 21 residues. Germline assignment: CDR1 KGHSH and CDR2 LQKENI. With 0 bases clipped from V and 1 base from J, the junction kept 13 bases outside the gene matches. CDR3 DNA: TGTGCCAGCTCACCACCCCGGACTAGCGGGAGGACCCCACTATTCCAAGAGACCCAGTACTTC. This codes for CASSPPRTSGRTPLFQETQYF.

The chain joins TRBV9 to TRBJ1-1; D is uncertain. Germline V gene sequence: CDR1 SGDLS, CDR2 YYNGEE. The V end lost 0 bases, the J end lost 0 bases, and 6 bases lay between the germline ends. The length of the CDR3 is 14 residues. Here the CDR3 reads CASSVGQLNTEAFF. CDR3 DNA sequence: TGTGCCAGCAGCGTAGGGCAACTGAACACTGAAGCTTTCTTT.

This chain links TRBV2 with TRBJ1-1, with D possibly being TRBD1 (6 bases). CDR3 length equals 16 residues. Trimming removed 4 bases at V and 0 bases at J, with 15 bases between. CDR1 SNHLY and CDR2 FYNNEI come from the germline V gene. The DNA of the CDR3 is TGTGCCAGCAGTGTGGTCGGGACACCAATGAACACTGAAGCTTTCTTT. Its protein is CASSVVGTPMNTEAFF.

This clone was picked up a small number of times. The J gene is TRBJ1-5, the V gene TRBV27; 9 positions match TRBD1. This CDR3 contains 17 residues. Trimming removed 3 bases from V and 1 base from J; junction bases left unmatched: 7. Per the germline V gene, CDR1 is MNHEY and CDR2 is SMNVEV (reference sequence). This CDR3 reads CASSFLYRGRSNQPQHF. The CDR3 DNA sequence: TGTGCCAGCAGTTTCCTATACAGGGGGCGAAGCAATCAGCCCCAGCATTTT.

The gene calls are TRBV19 and TRBJ2-7; maybe TRBD1 (5 bases). V was cut by 5 bases and J by 6 bases, with 14 bases left in between. The germline V gene has CDR1 LNHDA and CDR2 SQIVND (reference sequence). The CDR3 sequence is 13 residues long. Here the CDR3 reads CASSPQGRLEQYF. The CDR3 region has the DNA TGTGCCAGTAGTCCTCAGGGTAGGCTCGAGCAGTACTTC.

V and J are TRBV19 and TRBJ1-2; weak D call: TRBD1 (6 bases). The ends were cut back, 6 bases at V and 1 base at J, with 12 bases in the middle. Germline-derived CDR1 and CDR2 are LNHDA and SQIVND (reference sequence). The CDR3 is 14 amino acids. Here the CDR3 reads CASSYRARNYGYTF. The CDR3 bases are TGTGCCAGTAGCTACAGGGCGCGTAACTATGGCTACACCTTC.

This clone was counted a few times. The chain links TRBV7-3 to TRBJ2-1; 8 nucleotides agree with TRBD1. The V and J ends lost 5 bases and 10 bases, in that order; junction bases with no gene match: 13. Germline V lookup: CDR1 SGHTA, CDR2 FQGTGA. The CDR3 length is 15 residues. The CDR3 bases are TGTGCCAGCAGCCCGGTGCCCGGGACAGGTGTCGAGCAGTTCTTC. It yields the protein CASSPVPGTGVEQFF.